Following are 16 T cell receptor beta chains from one sample sequenced in a study of lung T cells in sarcoidosis with Löfgren's syndrome. TCRdb reprocessed the reads with MiXCR, giving one entry per CDR3 protein. This table has 15,000 to 25,000 distinct CDR3 sequences, around 23% appearing once. Sequenced sample: CD4+ T cells from bronchoalveolar lavage. The receptors were sampled from a human donor with sarcoidosis (Löfgren's syndrome or another form), or a control subject (not recorded which).

This clonotype was seen just once. One end of the junction does not line up with germline, which may come from a read error. The V call is TRBV5-1, the J call TRBJ2-7, with D perhaps TRBD2 (5 bases). Germline values: CDR1 SGHRS, CDR2 YFSETQ. The CDR3 covers 15 residues. This CDR3 reads CASSPGGRGAYEEYF. The DNA for the CDR3 is TGCGCCAGCAGCCCAGGAGGACGGGGAGCCTACGAGGAGTACTTC.

At least ten counts were recorded for this clonotype. This chain connects TRBV4-2 to TRBJ1-1; no clear D gene. This CDR3 region has 14 residues. V was shortened by 1 base and J by 5 bases, with 11 bases between the two germline ends. Germline CDR1 is LGHNA and CDR2 is YNFKEQ. The CDR3 nucleotides read TGTGCCAGCAGCCAAGGAGCTTTAGGGACTGAAGCTTTCTTT. Amino acid sequence: CASSQGALGTEAFF.

This clonotype was seen repeatedly, ten times or more. The V and J genes are TRBV18 and TRBJ1-1; tentative D call: TRBD1 (6 bases). CDR3 length: 15 residues. V was trimmed by 1 base and J by 5 bases, leaving 14 bases between them. Germline V lookup: CDR1 KGHSH, CDR2 LQKENI. The CDR3 loop is CASSPQGVLGTEAFF. In nucleotides, the CDR3 is TGTGCCAGCTCACCACAGGGGGTCCTGGGGACTGAAGCTTTCTTT.

The table lists this clonotype with many counts. The chain combines TRBV2 with TRBJ2-3; perhaps D is TRBD1 or TRBD2 (5 bases each). The CDR3 runs to 14 residues. Per germline, CDR1 SNHLY and CDR2 FYNNEI. Trimming pared 7 bases from V and 5 bases from J, leaving 16 bases between. CDR3 DNA: TGTGCCAGCACGGGGCCCGATAGGGAAGATACGCAGTATTTT. It encodes CASTGPDREDTQYF.

This sequence joins TRBV29-1 and TRBJ2-3; 16 bases align to TRBD2. The V gene's germline CDR1 is SQVTM and CDR2 ANQGSEA. V was pared by 6 bases and J by 6 bases, with 3 bases of the junction left unmatched. The CDR3 is 14 residues long. The CDR3 spells CSVRGLAGGDTQYF. CDR3 DNA: TGCAGCGTCAGGGGACTAGCGGGAGGGGATACGCAGTATTTT.

A remark on this clonotype: A much larger clone sits a single nucleotide away, making a read error possible. V usage is TRBV6-2 or TRBV6-3 and J usage is TRBJ2-3, with D maybe TRBD1 (5 bases). Germline V gives CDR1 MNHEY, CDR2 SVGEGT. The CDR3 extends over 12 amino acids. This CDR3 is CAISVSTGTQYF. DNA of the CDR3: TGTGCCATCAGCGTAAGCACAGGTACGCAGTATTTT.

This clonotype was found many times. The chain couples TRBV20-1 to TRBJ2-7; no reliable D call. The germline gives CDR1 DFQATT, CDR2 SNEGSKA (reference sequence). Trimming stripped 0 bases from V and 6 bases from J, with 9 bases between. This CDR3 spans 12 amino acids. The CDR3 DNA sequence: TGCAGTGCTAGAGATCCCCAGAGCGAGCAGTACTTC. It yields the protein CSARDPQSEQYF.

This clonotype was recorded at least ten times. The rearrangement uses TRBV7-3 and TRBJ2-3; D is perhaps TRBD2 (7 bases). The CDR3 has 13 amino acids. In germline, CDR1 is SGHTA, CDR2 FQGTGA. Between the trimmed V and J ends, which lost 8 bases and 2 bases, there was a span of 11 bases. CDR3 DNA: TGTGCCAGCGGGCGGGGGCCCACAGATACGCAGTATTTT. This codes for CASGRGPTDTQYF. Filled out from reference TRBV7-3 and TRBJ2-3, the complete variable domain reads GAGVSQTPSNKVTEKGKYVELRCDPISGHTALYWYRQSLGQGPEFLIYFQGTGAADDSGLPNDRFFAVRPEGSVSTLKIQRTERGDSAVYLCASGRGPTDTQYFGPGTRLTVL.

The rearrangement uses TRBV29-1 and TRBJ1-3, with a weak D call TRBD1 (5 bases). The CDR3 is 13 residues long. Trimming took 7 bases from V and 0 from J, leaving 10 bases between them. CDR1 and CDR2 from the germline V gene are SQVTM and ANQGSEA. The CDR3 reads CSGGTASGNTIYF. In DNA form, the CDR3 reads TGCAGCGGCGGGACGGCCTCTGGAAACACCATATATTTT.

This clonotype was seen just once. Here the CDR3 DNA reads TGTGCCAGCAGTCTCCCAGGGGGTAACGATGAGCAGTTCTTC. It encodes CASSLPGGNDEQFF. V gene TRBV12-3 or TRBV12-4 combines with J gene TRBJ2-1, with TRBD1 matching 7 bases. The CDR3 runs to 14 residues. J lost 8 bases, V lost 5 bases, and 9 bases had no gene match.

This clonotype was recorded many times. J is TRBJ2-3 and V is TRBV28; D remains ambiguous. The germline V gene has CDR1 MDHEN and CDR2 SYDVKM. The CDR3 is made up of 12 amino acids. V was pared by 5 bases and J by 2 bases, with 5 bases between. CDR3 protein: CASSTPTDTQYF. The CDR3 region has the DNA TGTGCCAGCAGTACCCCCACAGATACGCAGTATTTT.

This clonotype has just a few counts. CDR3 nucleotide sequence: TGTGCCAGCAGCCGGGACTCGGAGACCCAGTACTTC. Residues: CASSRDSETQYF. The chain uses TRBV5-6 and TRBJ2-5, with D possibly matching TRBD2 (6 bases). The V gene's germline CDR1 is SGHDT and CDR2 YYEEEE. This CDR3 has 12 residues. The ends were cut back, 4 bases at V and 5 bases at J, with 9 bases in the middle.

This clonotype was recorded at least ten times. The V call is TRBV20-1, the J call TRBJ2-7; 8 nucleotides align to TRBD2. Germline CDR1 is DFQATT and CDR2 is SNEGSKA (reference sequence). The CDR3 has 15 residues. Trimming removed 1 base from V and 0 bases from J; junction bases left unmatched: 5. The CDR3 DNA follows: TGCAGTGCTAGAGGAACTAGCGGAAGCTCCTACGAGCAGTACTTC. This gives the protein CSARGTSGSSYEQYF.

This clonotype is labeled as medium-sized. Here the CDR3 DNA reads TGTGCCAGCAGTGAAGCGCTTCGGGGGGGGTTTAGAGCTTTCTTT. Translation: CASSEALRGGFRAFF. The chain recombines TRBV6-1 with TRBJ1-1; tentative D call: TRBD1 (5 bases). This CDR3 is built from 15 residues. Germline CDR1 reads MNHNS; CDR2 reads SASEGT. V lost 0 bases, J lost 10 bases, and 18 bases lay in between.

This clonotype showed up many times. CDR3 in amino acids: CASSPTGKTDTQYF. CDR3 nucleotide sequence: TGTGCCAGCTCACCAACAGGGAAGACAGATACGCAGTATTTT. The J gene is TRBJ2-3, the V gene TRBV18, with a weak D call TRBD1 (6 bases). Between the trimmed V and J ends, which lost 2 bases and 3 bases, there was a span of 9 bases. The CDR3 has 14 amino acids. Per germline, CDR1 KGHSH and CDR2 LQKENI.

This clonotype showed up just a few times. The rearrangement links TRBV5-1 to TRBJ1-1; 9 bases map to TRBD1. Germline-derived CDR1 and CDR2 are SGHRS and YFSETQ. This CDR3 is 15 amino acids long. V lost 3 bases to trimming and J lost 4 bases; unmatched junction nucleotides: 7. The CDR3 DNA is TGCGCCAGCAGCTCCGGACAGGGGTATGGCACTGAAGCTTTCTTT. Translated, it gives CASSSGQGYGTEAFF.